The clone carrying this T cell receptor beta chain was found many times. Its specificity is unknown. V lost 4 bases and J 2 bases, leaving 3 bases between the germline ends. CDR1 and CDR2 (germline): SGHTA, FQGNSA. This CDR3 is built from 11 residues. Amplified regions were TCR beta CDR3 sequences from RNA transcripts. The TCR CDR3 was amplified in a first-round RT-PCR using the HTBI primer set. TCRdb re-derived calls from the multiplex PCR reads in MiXCR, one entry per CDR3 protein. This table has roughly 550,000 distinct CDR3 sequences, roughly 15% appearing once. This sample stems from a study of T cells in Graves' hyperthyroidism and ophthalmopathy. Study results and limitations: Most thyroid clonotypes expanded above 0.001 were also detected in blood.

The TCR originated in a woman in her 30s with Graves' ophthalmopathy. The gene calls are TRBV7-2 and TRBJ2-7; D not certain. Input material: blood. Here the CDR3 reads CASSSTYEQYF. The CDR3 nucleotides read TGTGCCAGCAGCTCAACCTACGAGCAGTACTTC.